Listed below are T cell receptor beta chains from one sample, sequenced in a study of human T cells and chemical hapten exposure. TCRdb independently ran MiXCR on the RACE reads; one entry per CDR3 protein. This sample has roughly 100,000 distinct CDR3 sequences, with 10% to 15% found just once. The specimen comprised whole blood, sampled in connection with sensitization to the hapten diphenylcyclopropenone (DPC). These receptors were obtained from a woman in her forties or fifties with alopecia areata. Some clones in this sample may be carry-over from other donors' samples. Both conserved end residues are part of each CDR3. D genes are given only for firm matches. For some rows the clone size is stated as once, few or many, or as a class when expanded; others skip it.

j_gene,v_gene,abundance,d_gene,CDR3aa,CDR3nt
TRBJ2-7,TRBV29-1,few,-,CSVGAGFGYEQYF,TGCAGCGTGGGGGCTGGTTTCGGGTACGAGCAGTACTTC
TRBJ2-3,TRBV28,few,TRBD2,CASSLYSSGRRRDTQYF,TGTGCCAGCAGTTTATATTCCAGCGGGAGGAGGAGGGATACGCAGTATTTT
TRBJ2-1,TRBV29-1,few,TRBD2,CSVEVQAGVKQFF,TGCAGCGTTGAAGTCCAGGCGGGAGTGAAACAGTTCTTC
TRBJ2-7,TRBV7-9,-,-,CASSSAVFEQYF,TGTGCCAGCAGCTCAGCGGTCTTCGAGCAGTACTTC
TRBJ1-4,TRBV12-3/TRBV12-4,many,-,CASSPLQGLGEKLFF,TGTGCCAGCAGTCCCTTACAGGGCCTGGGGGAAAAACTGTTTTTT
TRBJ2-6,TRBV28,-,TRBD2,CASSLQPGGTNVLTF,TGTGCCAGCAGTTTGCAGCCCGGGGGGACCAACGTCCTGACTTTC
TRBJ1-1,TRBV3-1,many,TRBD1,CASSQELDRGKVHTEAFF,TGTGCCAGCAGCCAAGAATTGGACAGGGGGAAGGTTCACACTGAAGCTTTCTTT
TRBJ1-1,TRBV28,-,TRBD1,CASSSDRAEAFF,TGTGCCAGCAGTTCGGACAGGGCTGAAGCTTTCTTT
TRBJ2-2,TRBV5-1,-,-,CASSAGHPGGGANTGELFF,TGCGCCAGCAGCGCTGGTCATCCGGGCGGAGGGGCGAACACCGGGGAGCTGTTTTTT
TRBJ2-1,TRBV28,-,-,CASNLDREDKNEQFF,TGTGCCAGCAACCTAGACAGAGAGGACAAGAATGAGCAGTTCTTC
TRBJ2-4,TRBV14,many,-,CASSSNQGFEAKNIQYF,TGTGCCAGCAGTTCGAACCAGGGATTTGAGGCCAAAAACATTCAGTACTTC
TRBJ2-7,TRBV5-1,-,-,CASSLDRVYEQYF,TGCGCCAGCAGCTTGGACAGGGTATACGAGCAGTACTTC
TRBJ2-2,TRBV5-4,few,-,CASSFLEGTGELFF,TGTGCCAGCAGCTTCCTAGAGGGAACCGGGGAGCTGTTTTTT
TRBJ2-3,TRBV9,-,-,CASSVGYRADTQYF,TGTGCCAGCAGCGTAGGGTACAGGGCGGATACGCAGTATTTT
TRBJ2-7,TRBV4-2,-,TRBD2,CASSQDRGGSYEQYF,TGTGCCAGCAGCCAAGATCGGGGAGGGTCCTACGAGCAGTACTTC
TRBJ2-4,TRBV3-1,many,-,CASSQEAERNIQYF,TGTGCCAGCAGCCAAGAAGCAGAACGAAACATTCAGTACTTC
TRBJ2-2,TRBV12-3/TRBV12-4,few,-,CASRPRQNTGELFF,TGTGCCAGCAGGCCCAGACAGAACACCGGGGAGCTGTTTTTT
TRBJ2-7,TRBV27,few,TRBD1,CASSLSWTGGSEQYF,TGTGCCAGCAGTTTATCTTGGACAGGGGGCAGCGAGCAGTACTTC
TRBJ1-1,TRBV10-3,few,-,CAISESARQRNTEAFF,TGTGCCATCAGTGAGTCGGCGAGACAGAGGAACACTGAAGCTTTCTTT